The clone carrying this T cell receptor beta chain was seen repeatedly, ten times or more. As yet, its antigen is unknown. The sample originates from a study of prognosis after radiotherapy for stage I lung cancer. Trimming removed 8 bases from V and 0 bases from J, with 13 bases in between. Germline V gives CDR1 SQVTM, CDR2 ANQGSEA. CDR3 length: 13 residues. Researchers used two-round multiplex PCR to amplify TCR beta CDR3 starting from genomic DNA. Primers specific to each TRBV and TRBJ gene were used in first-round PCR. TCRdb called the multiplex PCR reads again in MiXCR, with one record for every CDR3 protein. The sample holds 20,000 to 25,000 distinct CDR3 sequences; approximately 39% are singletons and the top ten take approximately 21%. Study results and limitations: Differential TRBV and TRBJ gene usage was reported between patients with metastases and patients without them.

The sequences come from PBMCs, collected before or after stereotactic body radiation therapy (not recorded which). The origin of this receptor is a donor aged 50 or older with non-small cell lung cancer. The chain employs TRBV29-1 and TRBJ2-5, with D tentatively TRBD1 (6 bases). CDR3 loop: CSCDEGDQETQYF. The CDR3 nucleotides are TGCAGCTGTGACGAGGGGGACCAAGAGACCCAGTACTTC.